This T cell receptor beta chain stems from a study of T-cell reconstitution after alpha-beta-depleted transplantation in children listed by TCRdb under 2016. As for the study more broadly: Using TCR repertoire profiling, the study quantitatively followed how T-cell immune reconstitution unfolded in children after TCRalphabeta/CD19-depleted allogeneic hematopoietic cell transplantation.

The library was produced with PCR. TCRdb lists the instrument as Illumina HiSeq 2500. Molecular barcoding was employed in the preparation of TCR libraries, with unique molecular identifiers being used to normalize TCRbeta repertoire quantification. The public reads were reprocessed in TCRdb via fastp at Q25 and MiXCR, keeping in-frame beta chains. Identical CDR3 protein sequences are pooled into one entry, listed with their most common genes and DNA. This sample gives around 960,000 distinct CDR3 sequences in total; around 30% of them show up just once. Roughly 31% of the sample is taken by the ten largest. Points the paper makes about the study in general: The frequencies of hyperexpanded clones fell over the following months, and after one year, T-cell counts and TCRbeta diversity were mostly attributed to newly produced T cells. About two months after transplant, the apparently early recovery of alphabetaT-cell counts reportedly depended on just several hundred clones that had expanded rapidly and came from non-depleted graft cells. In some patients, high TCRbeta diversity at day 60 was attributed to recipient T cells and intrathymic progenitors that had survived conditioning.

Including the terminal cysteine and phenylalanine, the CDR3 comprises 13 residues. The entry retains the CDR3 DNA only, 39 bases that are in frame from base 1. V is reduced by 3 bases and J by 6 bases, leaving a spacing of 12 bases between them. The treatment or condition label of this sample denotes: allogeneic hematopoietic cell transplantation with graft depleted of TCRalphabeta T cells and CD19 B cells. TCRalphabeta/CD19-depleted allogeneic hematopoietic cell grafts were given to the transplant recipients, all of whom were children. Points on this clonotype: No cognate antigen has been identified for it. Per-nucleotide qualities are absent, and no much larger clonotype sits a single base away.

This receptor was taken from a boy in the first two years of life who had a stem cell transplant for SCID, so the T cells may come from the graft donor. The specimen comprised PBMCs, mostly from graft donor cells, sampled 360 days after TCRalphabeta/CD19-depleted stem cell transplant. The sequence links TRBV12-3 or TRBV12-4 to TRBJ2-7, with the D gene not confidently named. The sequenced DNA is TGTGCCAGCAGTTTTTCTCTCTCAAGCGAGCAGTACTTC. Its translation is CASSFSLSSEQYF.